This TCR beta chain came from a study of shared clonotypes between healthy human individuals. Whole-study context: Each donor had three CD4 naive, three CD4 memory, two CD8 naive and one CD8 memory plate. Study results and caveats: Naive subsets generally had larger estimated richness than memory subsets. Sorted-subset sequencing, rarefaction showed, was incomplete despite large depth.

Germline values: CDR1 ENHRY, CDR2 SYGVKD. The V end was cut by 2 bases, the J end by 6 bases, with 17 bases between. The CDR3 is made up of 15 amino acids. Sequencing was performed with immunoSEQ multiplex PCR; in TCRdb, only in-frame clones are kept and a portion is missing. This sample has roughly 1.5 million clones; around 98% occur once, and the top ten carry roughly 0.4%. To note about this clone: Its antigen remains unidentified.

The origin of this receptor is a man aged 30-40 years in good health. What was sequenced was naive CD4+ T cells sorted from blood. The subset is: CD45RA+ positively selected. This chain joins TRBV10-3 and TRBJ2-7, with D perhaps TRBD2 (5 bases). CDR3 coding DNA: TGTGCCATCAGTGAGATACCCGGGGTGTCGGGCGAGCAGTACTTC. Translation gives CAISEIPGVSGEQYF.